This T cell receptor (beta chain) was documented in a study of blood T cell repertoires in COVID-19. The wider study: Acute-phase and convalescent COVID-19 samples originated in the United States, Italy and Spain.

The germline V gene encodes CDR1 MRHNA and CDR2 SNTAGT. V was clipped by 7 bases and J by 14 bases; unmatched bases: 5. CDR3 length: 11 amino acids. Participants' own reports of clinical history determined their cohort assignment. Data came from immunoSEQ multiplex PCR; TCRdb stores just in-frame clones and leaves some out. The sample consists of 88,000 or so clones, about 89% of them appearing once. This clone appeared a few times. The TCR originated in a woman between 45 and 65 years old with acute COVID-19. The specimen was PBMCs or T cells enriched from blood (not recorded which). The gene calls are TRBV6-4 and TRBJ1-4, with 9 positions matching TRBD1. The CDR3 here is CASTLDRGLFF. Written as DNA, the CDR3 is TGTGCCAGCACCCTGGACAGGGGTCTGTTTTTT.